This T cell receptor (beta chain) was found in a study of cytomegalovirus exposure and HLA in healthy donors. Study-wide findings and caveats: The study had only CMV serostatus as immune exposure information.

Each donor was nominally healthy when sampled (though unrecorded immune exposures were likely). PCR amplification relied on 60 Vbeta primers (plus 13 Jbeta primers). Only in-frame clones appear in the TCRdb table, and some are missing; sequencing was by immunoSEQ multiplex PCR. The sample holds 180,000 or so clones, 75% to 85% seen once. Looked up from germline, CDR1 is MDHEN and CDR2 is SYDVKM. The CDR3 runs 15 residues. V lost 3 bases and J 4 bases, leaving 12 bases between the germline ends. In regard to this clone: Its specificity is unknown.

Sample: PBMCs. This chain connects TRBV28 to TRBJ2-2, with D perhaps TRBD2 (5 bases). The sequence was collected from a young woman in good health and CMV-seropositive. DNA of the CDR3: TGTGCCAGCAGTTTGAGAGGGCGGGTCACCGGGGAGCTGTTTTTT. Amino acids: CASSLRGRVTGELFF.